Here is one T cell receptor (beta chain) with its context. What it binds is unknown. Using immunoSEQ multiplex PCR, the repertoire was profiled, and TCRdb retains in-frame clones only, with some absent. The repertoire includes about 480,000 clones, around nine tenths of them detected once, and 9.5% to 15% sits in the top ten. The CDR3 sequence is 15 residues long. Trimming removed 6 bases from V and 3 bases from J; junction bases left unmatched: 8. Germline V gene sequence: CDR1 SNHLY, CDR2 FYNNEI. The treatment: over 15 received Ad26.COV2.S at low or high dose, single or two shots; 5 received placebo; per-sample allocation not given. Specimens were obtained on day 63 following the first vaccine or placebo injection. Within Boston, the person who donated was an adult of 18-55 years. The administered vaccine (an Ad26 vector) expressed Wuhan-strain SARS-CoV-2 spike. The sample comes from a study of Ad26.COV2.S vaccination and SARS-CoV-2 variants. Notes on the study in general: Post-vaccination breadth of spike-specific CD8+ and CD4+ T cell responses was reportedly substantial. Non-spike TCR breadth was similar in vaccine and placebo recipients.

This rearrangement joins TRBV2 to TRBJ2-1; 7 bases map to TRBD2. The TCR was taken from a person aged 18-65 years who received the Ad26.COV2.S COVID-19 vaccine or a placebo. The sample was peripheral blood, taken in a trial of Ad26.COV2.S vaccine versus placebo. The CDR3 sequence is CASRKGLVVYNEQFF. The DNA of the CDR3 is TGTGCCAGCAGAAAAGGACTAGTCGTCTACAATGAGCAGTTCTTC.